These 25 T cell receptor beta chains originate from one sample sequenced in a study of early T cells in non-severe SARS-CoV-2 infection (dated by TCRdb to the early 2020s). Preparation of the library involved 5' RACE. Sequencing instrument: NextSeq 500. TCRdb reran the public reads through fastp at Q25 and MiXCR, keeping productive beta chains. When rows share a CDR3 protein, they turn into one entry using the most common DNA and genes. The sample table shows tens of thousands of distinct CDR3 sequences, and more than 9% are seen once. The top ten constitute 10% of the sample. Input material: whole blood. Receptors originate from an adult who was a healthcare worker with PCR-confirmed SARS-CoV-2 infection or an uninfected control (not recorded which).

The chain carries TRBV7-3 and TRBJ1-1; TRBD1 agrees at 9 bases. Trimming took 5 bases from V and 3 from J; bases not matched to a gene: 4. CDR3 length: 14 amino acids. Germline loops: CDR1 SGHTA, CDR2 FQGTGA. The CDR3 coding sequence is TGTGCCAGCAGCGCCACAGGGGGCGACACTGAAGCTTTCTTT. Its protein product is CASSATGGDTEAFF.

CDR3 in DNA: TGTGCCAGCAGCTTAGCCCCCCGAGGCGAGCAGTACTTC. Translated: CASSLAPRGEQYF. This chain joins TRBV11-2 and TRBJ2-7, with D uncertain. The V gene lost 1 base and the J gene lost 6 bases, with 10 bases spanning the gap. Per the germline V gene, CDR1 is SGHAT and CDR2 is FQNNGV. This CDR3 contains 13 residues.

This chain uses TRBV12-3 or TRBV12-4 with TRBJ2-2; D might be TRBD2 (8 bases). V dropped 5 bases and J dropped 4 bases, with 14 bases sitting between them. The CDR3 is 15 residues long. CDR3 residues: CASSTGAGGTGELFF. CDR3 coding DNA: TGTGCCAGCAGTACAGGGGCGGGGGGCACCGGGGAGCTGTTTTTT.

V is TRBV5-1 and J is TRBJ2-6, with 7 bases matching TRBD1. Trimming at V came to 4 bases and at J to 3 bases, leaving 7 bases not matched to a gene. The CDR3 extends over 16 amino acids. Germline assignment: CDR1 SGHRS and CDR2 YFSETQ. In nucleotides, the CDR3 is TGCGCCAGCAGCGCAGGGGGTAATGTTGGGGCCAACGTCCTGACTTTC. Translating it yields CASSAGGNVGANVLTF. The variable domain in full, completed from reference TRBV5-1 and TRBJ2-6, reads KAGVTQTPRYLIKTRGQQVTLSCSPISGHRSVSWYQQTPGQGLQFLFEYFSETQRNKGNFPGRFSGRQFSNSRSEMNVSTLELGDSALYLCASSAGGNVGANVLTFGAGSRLTVL.

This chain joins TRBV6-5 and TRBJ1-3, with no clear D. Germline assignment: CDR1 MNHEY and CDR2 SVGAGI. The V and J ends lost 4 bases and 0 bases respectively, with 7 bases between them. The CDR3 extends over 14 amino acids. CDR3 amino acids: CASSLQTSGNTIYF. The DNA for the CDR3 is TGTGCCAGCAGTTTACAGACCTCTGGAAACACCATATATTTT.

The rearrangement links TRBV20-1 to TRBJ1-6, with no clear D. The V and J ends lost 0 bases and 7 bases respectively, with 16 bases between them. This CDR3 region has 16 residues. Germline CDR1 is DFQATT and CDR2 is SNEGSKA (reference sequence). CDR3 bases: TGCAGTGCTAGAGATCTAGTCAAGGGAGGGAATTCACCCCTCCACTTT. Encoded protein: CSARDLVKGGNSPLHF.

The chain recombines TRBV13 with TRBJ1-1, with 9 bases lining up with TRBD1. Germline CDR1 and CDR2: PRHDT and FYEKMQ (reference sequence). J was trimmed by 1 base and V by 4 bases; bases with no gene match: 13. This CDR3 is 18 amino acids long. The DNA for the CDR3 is TGTGCCAGCAGCTCTCGCCGGACAGGGGAGATATGGAACACTGAAGCTTTCTTT. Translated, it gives CASSSRRTGEIWNTEAFF.

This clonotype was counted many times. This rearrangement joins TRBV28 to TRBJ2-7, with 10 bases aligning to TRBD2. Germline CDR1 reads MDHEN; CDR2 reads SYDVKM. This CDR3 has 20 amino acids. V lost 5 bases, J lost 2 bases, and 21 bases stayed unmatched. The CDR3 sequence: CASSPHSVGLAPSRPYEQYF. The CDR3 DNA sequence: TGTGCCAGCAGTCCTCATTCCGTGGGACTAGCGCCGAGCCGTCCCTACGAGCAGTACTTC.

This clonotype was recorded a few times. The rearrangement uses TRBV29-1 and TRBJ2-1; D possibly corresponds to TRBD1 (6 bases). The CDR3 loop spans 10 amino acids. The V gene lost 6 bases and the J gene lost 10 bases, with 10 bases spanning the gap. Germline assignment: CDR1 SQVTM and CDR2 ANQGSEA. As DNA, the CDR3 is TGCAGCGTGGTAGACAGGGAGCAGTTCTTC. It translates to CSVVDREQFF.

DNA of the CDR3: TGTGCCAGCAGCCAAGTAAAGGGAGAGACCCAGTACTTC. As protein: CASSQVKGETQYF. This chain joins TRBV3-1 and TRBJ2-5, with no clear D. CDR1 and CDR2 (germline): LGHDT, YNNKEL (reference sequence). The V end was cut by 1 base, the J end by 4 bases, with 7 bases between. CDR3 length: 13 residues.

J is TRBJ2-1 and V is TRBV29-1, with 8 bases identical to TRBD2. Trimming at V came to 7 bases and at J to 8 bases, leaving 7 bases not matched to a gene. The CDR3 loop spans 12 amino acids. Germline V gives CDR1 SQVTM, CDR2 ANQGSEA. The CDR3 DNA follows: TGCAGCGGCCTGCGGGGGGTGGATGAGCAGTTCTTC. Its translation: CSGLRGVDEQFF.

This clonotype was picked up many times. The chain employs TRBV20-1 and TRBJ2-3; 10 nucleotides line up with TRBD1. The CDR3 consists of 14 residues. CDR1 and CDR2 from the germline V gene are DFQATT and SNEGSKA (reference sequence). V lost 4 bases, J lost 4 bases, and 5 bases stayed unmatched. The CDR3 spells CSATGTGVSDTQYF. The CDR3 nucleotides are TGCAGTGCTACCGGGACAGGGGTGTCAGATACGCAGTATTTT.

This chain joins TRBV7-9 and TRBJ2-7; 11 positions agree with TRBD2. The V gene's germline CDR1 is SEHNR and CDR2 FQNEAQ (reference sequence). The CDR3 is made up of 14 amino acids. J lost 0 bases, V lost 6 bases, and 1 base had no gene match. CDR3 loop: CASRTSGTSYEQYF. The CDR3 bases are TGTGCCAGCAGGACTAGCGGGACCTCCTACGAGCAGTACTTC.

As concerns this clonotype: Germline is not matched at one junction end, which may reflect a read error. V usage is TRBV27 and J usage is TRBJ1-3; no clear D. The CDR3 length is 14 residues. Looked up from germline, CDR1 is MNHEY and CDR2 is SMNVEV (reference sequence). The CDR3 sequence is CASRDFSSENTIYF. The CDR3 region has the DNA TGTGCCAGCAGAGATTTCAGCTCTGAAAACACCATATATTTT.

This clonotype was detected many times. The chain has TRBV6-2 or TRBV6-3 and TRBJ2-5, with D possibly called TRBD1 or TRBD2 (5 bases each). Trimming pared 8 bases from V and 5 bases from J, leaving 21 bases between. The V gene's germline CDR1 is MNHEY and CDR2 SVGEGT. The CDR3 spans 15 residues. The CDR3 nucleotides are TGTGCCAGCGAAAGCCTCCGGGACCGAAGGGAGACCCAGTACTTC. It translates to CASESLRDRRETQYF.

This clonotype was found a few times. The CDR3 is CASTEFGVGDYGYTF. The CDR3 DNA follows: TGTGCCAGCACCGAATTCGGAGTGGGGGACTATGGCTACACCTTC. The chain carries TRBV5-5 and TRBJ1-2; D may be TRBD1 (5 bases). The CDR3 consists of 15 residues. Germline CDR1 SGHKS, CDR2 YYEKEE (reference sequence). Trimming removed 6 bases from V and 3 bases from J, with 18 bases in between.

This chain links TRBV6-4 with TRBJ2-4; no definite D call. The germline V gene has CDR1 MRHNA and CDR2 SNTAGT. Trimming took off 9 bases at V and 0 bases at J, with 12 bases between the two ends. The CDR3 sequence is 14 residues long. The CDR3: CARRSILAKNIQYF. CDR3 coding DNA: TGTGCCAGACGGAGCATCCTAGCCAAAAACATTCAGTACTTC.

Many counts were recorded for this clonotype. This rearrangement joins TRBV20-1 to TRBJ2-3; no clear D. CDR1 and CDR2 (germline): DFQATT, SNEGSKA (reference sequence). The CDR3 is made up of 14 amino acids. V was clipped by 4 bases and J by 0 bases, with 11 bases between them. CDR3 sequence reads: CSAIKPASTDTQYF. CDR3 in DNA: TGCAGTGCTATTAAACCCGCTAGCACAGATACGCAGTATTTT.

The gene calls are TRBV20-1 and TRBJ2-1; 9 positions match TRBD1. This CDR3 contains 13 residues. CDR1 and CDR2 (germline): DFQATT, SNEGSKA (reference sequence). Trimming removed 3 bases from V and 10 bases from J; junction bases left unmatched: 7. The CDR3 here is CSARRTGEREQFF. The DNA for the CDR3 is TGCAGTGCTAGGAGGACAGGGGAGAGGGAGCAGTTCTTC.

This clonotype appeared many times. The CDR3 DNA reads as TGCAGCGTTGGGCAGGTTATCTACAATGAGCAGTTCTTC. The encoded protein is CSVGQVIYNEQFF. V and J are TRBV29-1 and TRBJ2-1, with D unresolved. The CDR3 has 13 amino acids. Germline V lookup: CDR1 SQVTM, CDR2 ANQGSEA. Trimming removed 4 bases at V and 3 bases at J, with 10 bases between.

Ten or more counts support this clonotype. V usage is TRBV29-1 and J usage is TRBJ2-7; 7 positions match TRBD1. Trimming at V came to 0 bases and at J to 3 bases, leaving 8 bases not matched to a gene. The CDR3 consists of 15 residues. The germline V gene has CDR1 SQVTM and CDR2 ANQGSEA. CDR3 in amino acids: CSVEDDRDRHYEQYF. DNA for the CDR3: TGCAGCGTTGAAGATGACCGGGACAGACACTACGAGCAGTACTTC.

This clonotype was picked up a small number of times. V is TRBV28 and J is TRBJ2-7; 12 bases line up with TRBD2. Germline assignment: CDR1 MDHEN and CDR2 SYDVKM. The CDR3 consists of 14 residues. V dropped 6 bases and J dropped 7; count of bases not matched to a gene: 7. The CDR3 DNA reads TGTGCCAGCAGACGACTAGCGGGAGTAGCTGAGCAGTACTTC. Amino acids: CASRRLAGVAEQYF. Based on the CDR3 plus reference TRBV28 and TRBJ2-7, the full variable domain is DVKVTQSSRYLVKRTGEKVFLECVQDMDHENMFWYRQDPGLGLRLIYFSYDVKMKEKGDIPEGYSVSREKKERFSLILESASTNQTSMYLCASRRLAGVAEQYFGPGTRLTVT.

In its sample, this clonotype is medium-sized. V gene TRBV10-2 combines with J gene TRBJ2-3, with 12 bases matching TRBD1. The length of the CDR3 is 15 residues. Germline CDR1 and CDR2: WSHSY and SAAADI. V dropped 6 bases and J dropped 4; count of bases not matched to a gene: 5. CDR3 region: CASRAGTGGADTQYF. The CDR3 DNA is TGCGCCAGCAGAGCCGGGACAGGGGGCGCAGATACGCAGTATTTT.

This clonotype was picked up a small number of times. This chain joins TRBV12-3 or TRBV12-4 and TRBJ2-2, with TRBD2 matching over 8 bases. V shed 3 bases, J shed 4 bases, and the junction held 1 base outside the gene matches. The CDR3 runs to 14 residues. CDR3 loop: CASSFGGGTGELFF. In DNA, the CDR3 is TGTGCCAGCAGTTTCGGGGGGGGCACCGGGGAGCTGTTTTTT.

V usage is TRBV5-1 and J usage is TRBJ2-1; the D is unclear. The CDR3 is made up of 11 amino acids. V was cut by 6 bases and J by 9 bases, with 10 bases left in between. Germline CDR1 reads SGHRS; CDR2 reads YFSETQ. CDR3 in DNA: TGCGCCAGCAAAGATGGGTTTGAGCAGTTCTTC. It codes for CASKDGFEQFF.